Below, 12 T cell receptor beta chains from the same sample are listed, as sequenced in a study of blood T cells in healthy people across ages (dated by TCRdb to the mid-2010s). Library creation used 5' RACE. The data were produced on an Illumina HiSeq 2500. A second PCR of 7 to 11 cycles was performed with a sample-barcoded 5' primer and a J-beta primer mix. Using fastp trimming at Q25 and MiXCR clonotype assembly, TCRdb reanalyzed the public sequencing data and kept in-frame beta chains. Every entry covers one CDR3 protein and lists the most common genes and DNA from its rows. The sample includes roughly 700,000 distinct CDR3 sequences, with roughly 49% observed a single time. Of the sample, around a third falls within the top ten clones. Specimen: blood. The source is a woman between 55 and 75 years old in good health.

The chain links TRBV4-3 to TRBJ2-5; D may correspond to TRBD1 or TRBD2 (5 bases each). The CDR3 extends over 16 amino acids. The ends were cut back, 0 bases at V and 4 bases at J, with 15 bases in the middle. Germline loops: CDR1 LGHNA, CDR2 YSLEER. This CDR3 reads CASSQDRGRAGETQYF. The DNA for the CDR3 is TGCGCCAGCAGCCAAGATCGGGGCAGGGCGGGAGAGACCCAGTACTTC.

The table lists this clonotype with a few counts. The chain is built from TRBV7-9 and TRBJ2-7, with 11 bases matching TRBD2. With 2 bases clipped from V and 2 bases from J, the junction kept 5 bases outside the gene matches. The CDR3 totals 16 residues. Germline V gene lookup returns CDR1 SEHNR and CDR2 FQNEAQ (reference sequence). CDR3 coding DNA: TGTGCCAGCAGCTTATATGCTAGCGGGAGGACCTACGAGCAGTACTTC. Its translation: CASSLYASGRTYEQYF.

A remark on this clonotype: One junction end does not reproduce the germline sequence, and a read error may be involved. The chain combines TRBV7-2 with TRBJ2-7; 11 positions agree with TRBD2. The CDR3 has 16 amino acids. The germline gives CDR1 SGHTA, CDR2 FQGNSA. In nucleotides, the CDR3 is TGCGCCAGCAGCCAACTAGCGGGAGCTTCGTCCCACGAGCAGTACTTC. Translating it yields CASSQLAGASSHEQYF.

In this sample, this clonotype turned up a few times. The J gene is TRBJ2-5, the V gene TRBV4-3; 8 nucleotides agree with TRBD2. Germline CDR1 is LGHNA and CDR2 is YSLEER. The CDR3 loop spans 15 amino acids. V was pared by 4 bases and J by 3 bases, with 7 bases of the junction left unmatched. CDR3 sequence (DNA): TGCGCCAGCAGCCCGATGGGACTAGGAAAAGAGACCCAGTACTTC. Translation gives CASSPMGLGKETQYF.

The sample holds one count of this clonotype. The chain joins TRBV20-1 to TRBJ2-7; weak D call: TRBD2 (6 bases). Germline-derived CDR1 and CDR2 are DFQATT and SNEGSKA (reference sequence). Trimming pared 3 bases from V and 4 bases from J, leaving 10 bases between. The CDR3 length is 12 residues. In DNA, the CDR3 is TGCAGTGCTAGCGGGAGTGGTTACGAGCAGTACTTC. Its protein product is CSASGSGYEQYF.

The chain is built from TRBV9 and TRBJ2-1, with 10 bases fitting TRBD2. The CDR3 loop spans 15 amino acids. The J segment lost 7 bases and the V segment lost 4 bases, leaving 8 bases of the junction unmatched. Germline assignment: CDR1 SGDLS and CDR2 YYNGEE. The chain's CDR3 is CASSYRTSGLNEQFF. The CDR3 coding sequence is TGTGCCAGCAGCTACCGGACTAGCGGATTGAATGAGCAGTTCTTC.

The chain couples TRBV12-3 or TRBV12-4 to TRBJ2-3; D unclear. Trimming took off 2 bases at V and 7 bases at J, with 4 bases between the two ends. The CDR3 is made up of 11 amino acids. CDR3 protein: CASSLIHTQYF. The CDR3 nucleotides are TGTGCCAGCAGTTTAATCCATACGCAGTATTTT.

The V call is TRBV20-1, the J call TRBJ1-1, with a tentative D call TRBD1 (5 bases). The CDR3 is 14 amino acids. Germline-derived CDR1 and CDR2 are DFQATT and SNEGSKA (reference sequence). Deletions cut 6 bases from V and 0 bases from J, with 14 bases between. The CDR3: CSAGTGPLNTEAFF. As DNA, the CDR3 is TGCAGTGCGGGGACGGGACCGTTGAACACTGAAGCTTTCTTT.

This clonotype was detected only a few times. V gene TRBV20-1 combines with J gene TRBJ1-2; 8 nucleotides align to TRBD1. Germline trimming cut 4 bases from V and 3 bases from J; bases unmatched to any gene: 1. CDR3 length: 12 amino acids. The V gene's germline CDR1 is DFQATT and CDR2 SNEGSKA (reference sequence). The DNA for the CDR3 is TGCAGTGCTATGACAGGGGACTATGGCTACACCTTC. Translated: CSAMTGDYGYTF.

The sample holds a few counts of this clonotype. The genes are TRBV18 and TRBJ2-3; no firm D call. The CDR3 length is 12 residues. CDR1 is KGHSH, CDR2 LQKENI, per germline. Trimming cost V 3 bases and J 5 bases, with 6 bases left between them. CDR3 DNA sequence: TGTGCCAGCTCACCGTACGGAGATACGCAGTATTTT. Residues: CASSPYGDTQYF.

This clonotype was recorded a few times. This chain connects TRBV20-1 to TRBJ2-3; weak D call: TRBD1 (5 bases). This CDR3 has 13 amino acids. Germline values: CDR1 DFQATT, CDR2 SNEGSKA (reference sequence). V lost 5 bases to trimming and J lost 1 base, with 10 bases between them. CDR3 DNA: TGCAGTGCTCTCATGACAGGCACAGATACGCAGTATTTT. This codes for CSALMTGTDTQYF.

The chain employs TRBV27 and TRBJ2-7, with TRBD1 matching over 9 bases. Trimming took 6 bases from V and 4 from J; bases not matched to a gene: 10. The CDR3 covers 15 residues. CDR1 and CDR2 (germline): MNHEY, SMNVEV (reference sequence). For the CDR3, the DNA is TGTGCCAGCAGCCCCCGACAGGGGGAGGGGTACGAGCAGTACTTC. Translating gives CASSPRQGEGYEQYF.